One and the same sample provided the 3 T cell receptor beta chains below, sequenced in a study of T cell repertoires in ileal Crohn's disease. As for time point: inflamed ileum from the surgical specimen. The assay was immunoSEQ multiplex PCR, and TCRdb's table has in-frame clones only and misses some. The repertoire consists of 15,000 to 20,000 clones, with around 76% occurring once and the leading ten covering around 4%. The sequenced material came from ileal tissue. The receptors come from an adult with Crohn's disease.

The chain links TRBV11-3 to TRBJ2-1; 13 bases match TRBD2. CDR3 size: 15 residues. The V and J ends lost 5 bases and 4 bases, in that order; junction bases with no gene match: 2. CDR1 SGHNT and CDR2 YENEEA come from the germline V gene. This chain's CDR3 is CASSKLAGGYNEQFF. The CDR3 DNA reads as TGTGCCAGCAGCAAACTAGCGGGAGGGTACAATGAGCAGTTCTTC.

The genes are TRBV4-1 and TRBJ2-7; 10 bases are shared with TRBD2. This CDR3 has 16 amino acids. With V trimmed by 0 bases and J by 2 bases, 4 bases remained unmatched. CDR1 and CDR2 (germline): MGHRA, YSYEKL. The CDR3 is CASSQDPSGRAYEQYF. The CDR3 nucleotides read TGCGCCAGCAGCCAAGATCCAAGCGGGAGGGCCTACGAGCAGTACTTC.

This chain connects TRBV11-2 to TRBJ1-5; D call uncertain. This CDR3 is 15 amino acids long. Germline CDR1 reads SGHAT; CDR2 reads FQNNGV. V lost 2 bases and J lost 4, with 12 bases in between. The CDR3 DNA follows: TGTGCCAGCAGCTTACTTCCGGGCTCAAATCAGCCCCAGCATTTT. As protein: CASSLLPGSNQPQHF. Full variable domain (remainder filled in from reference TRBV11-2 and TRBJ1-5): EAGVAQSPRYKIIEKRQSVAFWCNPISGHATLYWYQQILGQGPKLLIQFQNNGVVDDSQLPKDRFSAERLKGVDSTLKIQPAKLEDSAVYLCASSLLPGSNQPQHFGDGTRLSIL.